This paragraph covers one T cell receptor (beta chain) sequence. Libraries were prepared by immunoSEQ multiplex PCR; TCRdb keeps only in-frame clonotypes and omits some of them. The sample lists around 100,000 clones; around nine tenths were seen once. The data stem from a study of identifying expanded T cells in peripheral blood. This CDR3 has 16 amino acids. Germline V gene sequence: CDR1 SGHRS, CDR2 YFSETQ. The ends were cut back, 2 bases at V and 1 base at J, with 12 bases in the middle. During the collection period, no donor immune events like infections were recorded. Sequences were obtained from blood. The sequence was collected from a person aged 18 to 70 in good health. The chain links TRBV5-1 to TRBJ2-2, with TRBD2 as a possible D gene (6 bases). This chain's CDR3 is CASSFLGLLNTGELFF. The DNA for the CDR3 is TGCGCCAGCAGCTTTTTGGGACTTTTGAACACCGGGGAGCTGTTTTTT.